The sequence of this TCR beta chain was determined in a study of graft-versus-host responses after intestinal transplantation. Notes on the study in general: The study associated peak circulating GvH clone levels with early post-transplant HvG declines.

The ends lost 6 bases at V and 0 bases at J; junction bases unmatched: 1. The length of the CDR3 is 13 residues. Germline assignment: CDR1 LNHDA and CDR2 SQIVND (reference sequence). As for this clone: Its specificity is unknown.

The method was immunoSEQ multiplex PCR; TCRdb's version includes in-frame clones alone and lacks a portion of them. The profile covers 90,000 to 95,000 clones, with about 91% appearing a single time and approximately 0.5% taken by the ten largest. This TCR was sampled from a human donor who received an intestinal transplant. This chain links TRBV19 with TRBJ1-1; 7 bases line up with TRBD1. The sample here was unstimulated CD8+ T cells sorted from spleen or lymph node cells, taken before intestinal transplant. As DNA, the CDR3 is TGTGCCAGTAGAACAGGGGTGAACACTGAAGCTTTCTTT. Its translation is CASRTGVNTEAFF.